The entry below gives a single T cell receptor beta chain sequence along with its context. The CDR3 runs to 16 residues. Germline V gene sequence: CDR1 MNHNS, CDR2 SASEGT. V dropped 2 bases and J dropped 5 bases, with 18 bases sitting between them. This specimen belongs to a study of shared clonotypes between healthy human individuals. Deep was the level used in running the assay. Method: immunoSEQ multiplex PCR; TCRdb's copy keeps in-frame clones and lacks some. The profile shows about 560,000 clones, roughly 72% of them singletons. Specimen: PBMCs. The clonotype originates from a woman aged 40 to 50 in good health. Some clones in this sample may be carry-over from other donors' samples. This chain uses TRBV6-1 with TRBJ1-2; D might be TRBD1 (5 bases). The CDR3, as DNA: TGTGCCAGCAGTGAAAGGGCCGGGACCGAGGGGTATGGCTACACCTTC. It is translated as CASSERAGTEGYGYTF.